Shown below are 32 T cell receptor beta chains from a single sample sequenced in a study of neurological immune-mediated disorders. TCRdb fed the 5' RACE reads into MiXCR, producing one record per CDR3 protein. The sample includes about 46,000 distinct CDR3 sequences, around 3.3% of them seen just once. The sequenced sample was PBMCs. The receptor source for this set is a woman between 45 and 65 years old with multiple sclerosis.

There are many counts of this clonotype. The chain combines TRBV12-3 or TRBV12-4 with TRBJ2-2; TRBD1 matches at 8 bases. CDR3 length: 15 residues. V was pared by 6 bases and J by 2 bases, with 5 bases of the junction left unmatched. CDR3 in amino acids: CASRRTGKNTGELFF. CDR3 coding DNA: TGTGCCAGCAGGAGGACAGGGAAAAACACCGGGGAGCTGTTTTTT.

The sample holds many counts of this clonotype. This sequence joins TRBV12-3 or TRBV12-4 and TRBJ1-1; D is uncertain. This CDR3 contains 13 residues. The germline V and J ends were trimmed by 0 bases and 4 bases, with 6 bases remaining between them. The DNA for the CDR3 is TGTGCCAGCAGTTTAGCGCTCGGCACTGAAGCTTTCTTT. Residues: CASSLALGTEAFF.

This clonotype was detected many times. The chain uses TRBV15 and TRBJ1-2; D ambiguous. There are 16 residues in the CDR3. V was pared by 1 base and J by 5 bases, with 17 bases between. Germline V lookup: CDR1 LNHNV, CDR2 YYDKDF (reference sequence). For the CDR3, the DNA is TGTGCCACCAGCAGAGGCGGGGTGGATTTTGCTTATGGCTACACCTTC. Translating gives CATSRGGVDFAYGYTF.

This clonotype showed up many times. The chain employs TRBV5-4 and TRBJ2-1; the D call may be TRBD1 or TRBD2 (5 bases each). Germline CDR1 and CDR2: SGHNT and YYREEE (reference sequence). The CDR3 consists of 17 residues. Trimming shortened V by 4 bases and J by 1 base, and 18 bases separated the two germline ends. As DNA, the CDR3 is TGTGCCAGCAGCCCGAACCCGGGACGTCGATCCTACAATGAGCAGTTCTTC. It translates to CASSPNPGRRSYNEQFF.

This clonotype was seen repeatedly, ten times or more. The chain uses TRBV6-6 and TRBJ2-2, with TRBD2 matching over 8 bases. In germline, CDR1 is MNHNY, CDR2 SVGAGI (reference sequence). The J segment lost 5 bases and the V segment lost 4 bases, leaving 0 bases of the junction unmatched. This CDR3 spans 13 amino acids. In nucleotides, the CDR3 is TGTGCCAGCAGTTTAGCGGGGACCGGGGAGCTGTTTTTT. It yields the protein CASSLAGTGELFF.

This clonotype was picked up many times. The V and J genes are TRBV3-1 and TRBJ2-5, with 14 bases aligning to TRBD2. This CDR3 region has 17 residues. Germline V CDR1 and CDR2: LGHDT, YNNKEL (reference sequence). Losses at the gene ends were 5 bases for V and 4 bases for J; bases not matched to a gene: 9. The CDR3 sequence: CASSYGTSGSGSETQYF. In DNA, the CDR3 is TGTGCCAGCAGCTATGGGACTAGCGGGAGCGGGTCAGAGACCCAGTACTTC.

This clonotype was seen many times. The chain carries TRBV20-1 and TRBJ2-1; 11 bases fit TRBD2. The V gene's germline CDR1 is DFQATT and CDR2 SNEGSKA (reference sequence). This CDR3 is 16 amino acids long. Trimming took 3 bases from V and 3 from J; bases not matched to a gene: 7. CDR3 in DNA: TGCAGTGCTAGCCCCGCACTAGCGGGAGACTACAATGAGCAGTTCTTC. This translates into CSASPALAGDYNEQFF.

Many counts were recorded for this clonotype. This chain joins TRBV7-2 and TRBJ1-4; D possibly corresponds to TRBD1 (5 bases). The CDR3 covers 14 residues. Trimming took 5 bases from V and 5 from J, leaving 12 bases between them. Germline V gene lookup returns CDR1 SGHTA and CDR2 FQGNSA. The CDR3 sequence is CASSPGRVNEKLFF. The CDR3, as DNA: TGTGCCAGCAGCCCGGGACGGGTGAATGAAAAACTGTTTTTT.

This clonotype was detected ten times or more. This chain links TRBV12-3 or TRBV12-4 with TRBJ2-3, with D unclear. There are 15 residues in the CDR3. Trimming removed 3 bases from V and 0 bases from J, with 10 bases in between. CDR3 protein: CASSFGLSSTDTQYF. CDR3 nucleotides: TGTGCCAGCAGTTTCGGGCTCTCTAGCACAGATACGCAGTATTTT.

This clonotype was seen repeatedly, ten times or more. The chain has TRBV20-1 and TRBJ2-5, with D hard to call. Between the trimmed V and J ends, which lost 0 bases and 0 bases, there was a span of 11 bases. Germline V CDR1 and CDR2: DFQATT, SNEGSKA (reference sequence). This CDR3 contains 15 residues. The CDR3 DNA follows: TGCAGTGCTAGAGATTCAAGGCGCGACCAAGAGACCCAGTACTTC. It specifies CSARDSRRDQETQYF.

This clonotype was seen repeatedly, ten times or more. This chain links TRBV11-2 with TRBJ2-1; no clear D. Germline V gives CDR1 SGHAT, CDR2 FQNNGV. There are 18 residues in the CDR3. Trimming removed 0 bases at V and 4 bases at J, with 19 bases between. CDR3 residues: CASSLDALEIIKYNEQFF. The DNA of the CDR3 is TGTGCCAGCAGCTTAGATGCGCTAGAAATTATAAAATACAATGAGCAGTTCTTC.

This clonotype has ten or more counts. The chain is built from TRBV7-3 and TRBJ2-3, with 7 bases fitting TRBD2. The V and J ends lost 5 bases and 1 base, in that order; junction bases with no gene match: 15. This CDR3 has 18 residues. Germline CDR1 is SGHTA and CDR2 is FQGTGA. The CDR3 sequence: CASSRGWVAGVGTDTQYF. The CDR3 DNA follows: TGTGCCAGCAGCCGGGGGTGGGTGGCGGGAGTCGGCACAGATACGCAGTATTTT.

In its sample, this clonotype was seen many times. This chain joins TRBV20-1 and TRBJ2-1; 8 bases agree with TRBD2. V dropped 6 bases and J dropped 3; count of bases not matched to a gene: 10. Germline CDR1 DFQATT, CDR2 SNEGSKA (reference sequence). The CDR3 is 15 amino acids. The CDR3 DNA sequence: TGCAGTGCCCAAGGCGGGGGGCCGATCTACAATGAGCAGTTCTTC. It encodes CSAQGGGPIYNEQFF.

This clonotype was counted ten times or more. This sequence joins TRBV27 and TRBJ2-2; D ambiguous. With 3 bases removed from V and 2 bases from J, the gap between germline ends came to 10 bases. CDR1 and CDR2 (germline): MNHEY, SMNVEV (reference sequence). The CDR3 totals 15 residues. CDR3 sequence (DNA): TGTGCCAGCAGTTTTTGGACGGAAAACACCGGGGAGCTGTTTTTT. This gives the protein CASSFWTENTGELFF.

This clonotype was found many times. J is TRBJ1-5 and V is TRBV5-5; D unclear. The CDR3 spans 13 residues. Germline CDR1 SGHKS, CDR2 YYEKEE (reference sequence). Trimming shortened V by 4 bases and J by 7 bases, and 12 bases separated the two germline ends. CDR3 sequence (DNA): TGTGCCAGCAGCACCGTCGACAAGCAGCCCCAGCATTTT. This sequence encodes CASSTVDKQPQHF.

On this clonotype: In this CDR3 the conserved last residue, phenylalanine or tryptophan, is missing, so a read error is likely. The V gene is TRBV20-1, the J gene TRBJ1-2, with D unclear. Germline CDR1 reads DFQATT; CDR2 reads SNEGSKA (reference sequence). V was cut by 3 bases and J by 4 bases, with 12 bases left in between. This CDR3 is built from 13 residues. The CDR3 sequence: CSASRPDGYGYTN. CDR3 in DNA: TGCAGTGCTAGTCGTCCGGACGGCTATGGCTACACCAAC.

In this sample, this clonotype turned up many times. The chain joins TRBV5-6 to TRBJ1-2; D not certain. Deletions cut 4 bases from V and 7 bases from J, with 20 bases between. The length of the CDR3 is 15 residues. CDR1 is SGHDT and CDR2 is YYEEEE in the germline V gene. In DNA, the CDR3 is TGTGCCAGCAGCCCGCCAGGAATAGGCTTCACTGGCTACACCTTC. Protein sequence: CASSPPGIGFTGYTF.

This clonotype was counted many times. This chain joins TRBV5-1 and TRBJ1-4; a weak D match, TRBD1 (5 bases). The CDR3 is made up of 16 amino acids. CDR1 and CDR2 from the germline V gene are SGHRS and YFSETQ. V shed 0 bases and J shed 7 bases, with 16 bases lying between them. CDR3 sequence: CASSLEPGGRGEKLFF. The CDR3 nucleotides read TGCGCCAGCAGCTTGGAACCTGGGGGAAGGGGTGAAAAACTGTTTTTT. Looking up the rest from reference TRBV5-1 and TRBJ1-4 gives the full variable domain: KAGVTQTPRYLIKTRGQQVTLSCSPISGHRSVSWYQQTPGQGLQFLFEYFSETQRNKGNFPGRFSGRQFSNSRSEMNVSTLELGDSALYLCASSLEPGGRGEKLFFGSGTQLSVL.

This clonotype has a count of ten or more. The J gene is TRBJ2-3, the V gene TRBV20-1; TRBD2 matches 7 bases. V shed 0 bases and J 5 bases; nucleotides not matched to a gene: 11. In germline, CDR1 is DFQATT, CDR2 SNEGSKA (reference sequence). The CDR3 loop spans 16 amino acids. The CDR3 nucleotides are TGCAGTGCTAGAGATCTGGGCGGGAGATGGGTAGATACGCAGTATTTT. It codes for CSARDLGGRWVDTQYF.

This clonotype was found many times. The CDR3 reads CASSLAWRGAYEQYF. The CDR3 coding sequence is TGTGCCAGCAGCTTAGCGTGGCGGGGGGCCTACGAGCAGTACTTC. The rearrangement links TRBV7-2 to TRBJ2-7; TRBD2 agrees at 8 bases. This CDR3 is built from 15 residues. The V gene end was trimmed by 0 bases and the J gene end by 2 bases; junction bases not matched to a gene: 3. From germline, CDR1 is SGHTA and CDR2 FQGNSA.

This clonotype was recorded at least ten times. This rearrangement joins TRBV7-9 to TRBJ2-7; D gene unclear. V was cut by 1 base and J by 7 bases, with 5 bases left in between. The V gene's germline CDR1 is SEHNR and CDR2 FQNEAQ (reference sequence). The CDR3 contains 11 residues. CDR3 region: CASSLVGEQYF. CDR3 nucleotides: TGTGCCAGCAGCTTAGTAGGGGAGCAGTACTTC.

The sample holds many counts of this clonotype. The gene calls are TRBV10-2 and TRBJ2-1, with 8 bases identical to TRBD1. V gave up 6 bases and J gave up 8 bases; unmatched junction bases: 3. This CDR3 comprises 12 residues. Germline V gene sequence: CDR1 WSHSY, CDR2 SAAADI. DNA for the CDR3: TGCGCCAGCAGGGACAGGGACCATGAGCAGTTCTTC. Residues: CASRDRDHEQFF.

CDR3 in DNA: TGTGCCAGCAGCTTCGACAGGGGAGAAGCTTTCTTT. Its translation: CASSFDRGEAFF. The chain links TRBV5-6 to TRBJ1-1; 8 bases align to TRBD1. Per the germline V gene, CDR1 is SGHDT and CDR2 is YYEEEE. The CDR3 consists of 12 residues. The V segment lost 2 bases and the J segment 8 bases; nucleotides outside the gene matches: 2.

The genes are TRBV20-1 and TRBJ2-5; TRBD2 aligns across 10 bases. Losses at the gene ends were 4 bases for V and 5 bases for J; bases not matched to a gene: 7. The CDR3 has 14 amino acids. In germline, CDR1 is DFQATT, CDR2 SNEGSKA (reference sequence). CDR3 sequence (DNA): TGCAGTGCTATACGAGCGGGGGGGCGGGAGACCCAGTACTTC. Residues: CSAIRAGGRETQYF.

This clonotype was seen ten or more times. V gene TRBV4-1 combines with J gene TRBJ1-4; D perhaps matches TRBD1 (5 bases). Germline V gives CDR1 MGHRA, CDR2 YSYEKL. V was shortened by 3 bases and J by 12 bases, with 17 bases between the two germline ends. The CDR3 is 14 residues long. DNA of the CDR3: TGCGCCAGCAGCCACGATCCATACACGGGACAACTGTTTTTT. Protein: CASSHDPYTGQLFF.

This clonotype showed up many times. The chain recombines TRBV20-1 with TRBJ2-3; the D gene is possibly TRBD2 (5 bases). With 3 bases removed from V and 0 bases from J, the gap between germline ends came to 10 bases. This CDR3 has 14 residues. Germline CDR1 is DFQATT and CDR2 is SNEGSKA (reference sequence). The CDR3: CSARTITSTDTQYF. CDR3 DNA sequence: TGCAGTGCTAGGACTATTACTAGCACAGATACGCAGTATTTT.

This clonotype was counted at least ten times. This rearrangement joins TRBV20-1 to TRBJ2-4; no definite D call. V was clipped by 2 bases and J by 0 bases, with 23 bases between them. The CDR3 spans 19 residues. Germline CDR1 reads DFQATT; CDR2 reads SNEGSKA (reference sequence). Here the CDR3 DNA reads TGCAGTGCTAGAAAGGGAAAGTCTACTGGGCGACTAGCCAAAAACATTCAGTACTTC. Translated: CSARKGKSTGRLAKNIQYF.

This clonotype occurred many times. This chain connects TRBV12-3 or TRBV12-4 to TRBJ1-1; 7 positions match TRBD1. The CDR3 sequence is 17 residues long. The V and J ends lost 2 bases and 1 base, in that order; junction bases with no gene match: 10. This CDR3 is CASSLPHRQGWNTEAFF. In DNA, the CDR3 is TGTGCCAGCAGTTTACCCCATCGACAGGGATGGAACACTGAAGCTTTCTTT.

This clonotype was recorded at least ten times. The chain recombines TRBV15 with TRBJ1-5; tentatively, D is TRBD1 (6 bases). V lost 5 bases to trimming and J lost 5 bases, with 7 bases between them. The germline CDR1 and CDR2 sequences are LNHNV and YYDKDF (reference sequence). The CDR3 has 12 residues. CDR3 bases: TGTGCCACCAGCCACAGGGATCAGCCCCAGCATTTT. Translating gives CATSHRDQPQHF. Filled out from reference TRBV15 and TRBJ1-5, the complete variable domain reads DAMVIQNPRYQVTQFGKPVTLSCSQTLNHNVMYWYQQKSSQAPKLLFHYYDKDFNNEADTPDNFQSRRPNTSFCFLDIRSPGLGDTAMYLCATSHRDQPQHFGDGTRLSIL.

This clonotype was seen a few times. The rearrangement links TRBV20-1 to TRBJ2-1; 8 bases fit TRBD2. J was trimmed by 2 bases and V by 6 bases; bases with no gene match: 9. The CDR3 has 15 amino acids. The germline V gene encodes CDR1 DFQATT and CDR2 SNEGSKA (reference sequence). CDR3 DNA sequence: TGCAGTGCCAGACCGGGACTAGGGCCCTACAATGAGCAGTTCTTC. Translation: CSARPGLGPYNEQFF.

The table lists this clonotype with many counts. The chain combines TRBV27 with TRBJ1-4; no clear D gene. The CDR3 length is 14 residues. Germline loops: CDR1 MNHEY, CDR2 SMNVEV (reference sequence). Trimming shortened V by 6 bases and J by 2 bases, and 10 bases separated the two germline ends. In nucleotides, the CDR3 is TGTGCCAGCAGCCGAGGGTCGACTAATGAAAAACTGTTTTTT. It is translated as CASSRGSTNEKLFF.

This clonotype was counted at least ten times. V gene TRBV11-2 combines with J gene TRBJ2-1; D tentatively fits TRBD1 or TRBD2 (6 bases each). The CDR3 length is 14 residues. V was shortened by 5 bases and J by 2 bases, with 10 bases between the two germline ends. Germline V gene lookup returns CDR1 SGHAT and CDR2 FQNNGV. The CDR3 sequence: CASSGGPTYNEQFF. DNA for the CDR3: TGTGCCAGCAGCGGGGGGCCTACCTACAATGAGCAGTTCTTC.